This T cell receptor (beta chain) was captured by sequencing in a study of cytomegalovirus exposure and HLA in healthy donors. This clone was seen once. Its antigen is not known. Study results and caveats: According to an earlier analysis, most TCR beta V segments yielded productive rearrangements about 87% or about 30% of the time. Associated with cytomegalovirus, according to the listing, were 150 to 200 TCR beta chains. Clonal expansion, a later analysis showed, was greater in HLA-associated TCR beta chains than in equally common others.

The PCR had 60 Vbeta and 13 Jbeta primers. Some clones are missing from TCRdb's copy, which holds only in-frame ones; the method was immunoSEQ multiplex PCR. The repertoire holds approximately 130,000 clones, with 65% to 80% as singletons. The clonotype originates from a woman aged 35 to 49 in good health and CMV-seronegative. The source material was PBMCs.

The CDR3 sequence: CASNGGANYGYTF. The CDR3 DNA follows: TGTGCCAGTAACGGGGGGGCGAACTATGGCTACACCTTC. The chain links TRBV19 to TRBJ1-2; perhaps TRBD1 as D (6 bases). V shed 7 bases and J shed 2 bases, with 11 bases lying between them. The CDR3 consists of 13 residues. Germline V gene sequence: CDR1 LNHDA, CDR2 SQIVND (reference sequence).